This note documents a single TCR beta chain sequence. The CDR3 loop spans 15 amino acids. Germline values: CDR1 SEHNR, CDR2 FQNEAQ (reference sequence). TCRdb reprocessed the 5' RACE reads and reports one entry per CDR3 protein, with no DNA. The sample's table shows around 380,000 distinct CDR3 sequences. The sample belongs to a study of monozygotic twins with inflammatory bowel disease. This receptor was taken from a human donor with ulcerative colitis or Crohn's disease, or a healthy co-twin of an affected twin (not recorded which). The chain couples TRBV7-9 to TRBJ1-1; absent DNA, TCRdb's TRBD1 call cannot be checked. The sequenced material came from blood. CDR3 protein: CASFAVQGRNGEAFF.